The count of the clone carrying this TCR beta chain is one. The antigen is undetermined. The data were obtained in a study of T cell responses to AZD1222 COVID-19 vaccine. Study information: Pooled samples include second doses given at about 4 or 12 weeks. Points from the study as a whole: Mostly white British, mostly female donors; authors suggested clonal diversity may be underestimated. Close to half of all spike-specific TCRs reportedly target regions of the variants that are unmutated.

V dropped 1 base and J dropped 4; count of bases not matched to a gene: 11. The CDR3 has 16 amino acids. Germline CDR1 and CDR2: GTSNPN and SVGIG (reference sequence). Sequencing used immunoSEQ multiplex PCR; TCRdb keeps in-frame clones, though not all of them. The data show approximately 170,000 clones, 85% to 90% seen once. The chain couples TRBV30 to TRBJ1-2; 8 bases align to TRBD1. This clonotype was obtained from an adult in good health. The source was peripheral blood, collected on day 0 of AZD1222 vaccination. Here the CDR3 DNA reads TGTGCCTGGAGTGCAAAGACAGGGGTGGGCTTCTATGGCTACACCTTC. It is translated as CAWSAKTGVGFYGYTF.